This T cell receptor beta chain was captured by sequencing in a study of blood T cell repertoires in COVID-19. Looking at the study overall: The analysed material was cDNA or gDNA that came from T cells, B-cell-depleted T cells, or PBMCs.

Original analysis: Estimated nucleated cell counts came from reference gene primer amplification. Sequencing was performed with immunoSEQ multiplex PCR; in TCRdb, only in-frame clones are kept and a portion is missing. The V and J calls and clone size are taken from that table; D and trimming were inferred from the DNA. Of around 180,000 clones listed, 88% are singletons. The ends lost 6 bases at V and 0 bases at J; junction bases unmatched: 11. This CDR3 has 16 amino acids. Germline CDR1 is SGHRS and CDR2 is YFSETQ. This clonotype originated in a man aged 60 to 75 with acute or convalescent COVID-19. Material for sequencing was peripheral blood. This chain uses TRBV5-1 with TRBJ1-1; 7 positions match TRBD1. CDR3 sequence: CASIQTGTDMNTEAFF. CDR3 in DNA: TGCGCCAGCATCCAAACCGGGACAGACATGAACACTGAAGCTTTCTTT.